This T cell receptor (beta chain) originates from a study of chemoradiotherapy in HPV16-positive cancers. Study at large: Candidate HPV-specific T-cell clones and common TCR motifs came from functional assays in two HPV16-positive patients. Study-wide results and caveats: During treatment, candidate HPV-specific clones and E7-related motifs expanded in tumor.

Only in-frame clones appear in the TCRdb table, and some are missing; sequencing was by immunoSEQ multiplex PCR. The sample has fewer than 2,000 clones, around 74% seen once. Over chemoradiotherapy, repertoires were sampled more than once. The table lists this clone with a count of one. As yet, its antigen is unknown. This CDR3 is built from 16 residues. Unmatched junction bases numbered 8, after V lost 2 bases and J lost 2 bases. Germline CDR1 and CDR2: SGHAT and FQDESV (reference sequence). The chain is built from TRBV11-1 and TRBJ2-5, with 7 bases matching TRBD2. The receptor's source is a human donor with HPV-associated anogenital cancer. Sequencing was performed on tumor tissue, taken from a patient who underwent chemoradiotherapy. The CDR3 region has the DNA TGTGCCAGCAGCTTACTGGGTTTGCGGGAGCAAGAGACCCAGTACTTC. Amino acid sequence: CASSLLGLREQETQYF.